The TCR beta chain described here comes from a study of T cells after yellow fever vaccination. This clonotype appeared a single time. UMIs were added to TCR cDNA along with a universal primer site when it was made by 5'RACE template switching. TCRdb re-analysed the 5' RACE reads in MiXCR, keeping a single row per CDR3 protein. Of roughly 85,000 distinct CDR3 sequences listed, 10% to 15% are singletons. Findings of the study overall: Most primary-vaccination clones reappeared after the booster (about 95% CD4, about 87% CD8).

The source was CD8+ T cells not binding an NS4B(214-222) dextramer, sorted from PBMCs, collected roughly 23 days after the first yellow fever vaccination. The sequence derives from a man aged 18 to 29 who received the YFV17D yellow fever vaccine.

The CDR3 sequence: CASSVGGGPEAFF. The CDR3 nucleotides read TGTGCCAGCAGCGTAGGTGGTGGCCCTGAAGCTTTCTTT. The chain recombines TRBV9 with TRBJ1-1, with D unresolved. Between the trimmed V and J ends, which lost 0 bases and 6 bases, there was a span of 9 bases. Germline V CDR1 and CDR2: SGDLS, YYNGEE. This CDR3 comprises 13 residues.